These 32 T cell receptor beta chains came from one sample sequenced in a study of blood T cell repertoires in COVID-19. Repertoires were generated with immunoSEQ multiplex PCR, while TCRdb's copy carries only in-frame clones and drops some. The profile shows some 150,000 clones, 80% to 90% of them singletons. Sequencing was carried out using peripheral blood. The origin of the receptors is a woman between 45 and 65 years old with acute or convalescent COVID-19.

The chain links TRBV5-6 to TRBJ1-2, with 10 bases lining up with TRBD1. Trimming at V came to 4 bases and at J to 5 bases, leaving 8 bases not matched to a gene. Germline V CDR1 and CDR2: SGHDT, YYEEEE. The CDR3 contains 15 residues. CDR3 bases: TGTGCCAGCAGCGGAGACAGGGGGCGGCAGTATGGCTACACCTTC. Translated: CASSGDRGRQYGYTF.

The CDR3 DNA follows: TGTGCCTGGAGTCGGGACAGAGCGAACACTGAAGCTTTCTTT. It specifies CAWSRDRANTEAFF. V is TRBV30 and J is TRBJ1-1; TRBD1 matches 7 bases. This CDR3 comprises 14 residues. Per the germline V gene, CDR1 is GTSNPN and CDR2 is SVGIG (reference sequence). Trimming took 2 bases from V and 1 from J; bases not matched to a gene: 4.

The chain joins TRBV11-2 to TRBJ2-1; the match to TRBD2 covers 10 bases. Trimming removed 5 bases from V and 4 bases from J; junction bases left unmatched: 14. The CDR3 runs 18 residues. Germline-derived CDR1 and CDR2 are SGHAT and FQNNGV. The CDR3 loop reads CASSRVRTSGYPYNEQFF. CDR3 in DNA: TGTGCCAGCAGCCGGGTTAGGACTAGCGGCTACCCTTACAATGAGCAGTTCTTC.

The genes are TRBV10-1 and TRBJ1-2; D remains ambiguous. Trimming left V 0 bases short and J 4 bases short, with 6 bases between. Germline lookup yields CDR1 WNHNN and CDR2 SYGVQD (reference sequence). The CDR3 spans 13 residues. Written as DNA, the CDR3 is TGCGCCAGCAGTGAGTCGCGGTCCTATGGCTACACCTTC. Translation: CASSESRSYGYTF.

The gene calls are TRBV19 and TRBJ2-7; 9 nucleotides match TRBD2. Germline CDR1 reads LNHDA; CDR2 reads SQIVND (reference sequence). CDR3 length: 14 residues. The V segment lost 3 bases and the J segment 3 bases; nucleotides outside the gene matches: 3. The CDR3 bases are TGTGCCAGTAGTATGACTAGCGGAATCTACGAGCAGTACTTC. It specifies CASSMTSGIYEQYF.

V gene TRBV10-2 combines with J gene TRBJ2-1, with 9 bases identical to TRBD1. The germline gives CDR1 WSHSY, CDR2 SAAADI. With 8 bases clipped from V and 0 bases from J, the junction kept 2 bases outside the gene matches. This CDR3 comprises 14 residues. CDR3 loop: CASGTGSSYNEQFF. The CDR3 DNA follows: TGCGCCAGCGGGACAGGGAGCTCCTACAATGAGCAGTTCTTC.

The chain uses TRBV19 and TRBJ2-1, with D uncertain. Germline V lookup: CDR1 LNHDA, CDR2 SQIVND (reference sequence). The CDR3 runs 15 residues. V was clipped by 2 bases and J by 8 bases, with 16 bases between them. CDR3 residues: CASSIHPARFHEQFF. For the CDR3, the DNA is TGTGCCAGTAGTATACACCCGGCGAGGTTTCATGAGCAGTTCTTC.

The chain links TRBV24-1 to TRBJ1-2; D gene ambiguous. CDR3 length equals 13 residues. Trimming pared 0 bases from V and 4 bases from J, leaving 5 bases between. Germline V gene sequence: CDR1 KGHDR, CDR2 SFDVKD. CDR3 nucleotides: TGTGCCACCAGTGATTTGACCGGCTATGGCTACACCTTC. Amino acid sequence: CATSDLTGYGYTF.

This sequence joins TRBV4-2 and TRBJ2-7, with TRBD2 matching 12 bases. The CDR3 runs 15 residues. The ends lost 3 bases at V and 0 bases at J; junction bases unmatched: 0. From germline, CDR1 is LGHNA and CDR2 YNFKEQ. CDR3 nucleotide sequence: TGTGCCAGCAGCCAGACTAGCGGGAGCTCCTACGAGCAGTACTTC. Its translation: CASSQTSGSSYEQYF.

This clone was seen once. The chain joins TRBV24-1 to TRBJ2-5; D is undetermined. V gave up 3 bases and J gave up 0 bases, with 7 bases separating them. Germline loops: CDR1 KGHDR, CDR2 SFDVKD. The CDR3 covers 14 residues. CDR3 in DNA: TGTGCCACCAGTGATCCGGAGTACCAAGAGACCCAGTACTTC. Amino acids: CATSDPEYQETQYF.

The chain couples TRBV7-3 to TRBJ2-3, with D possibly matching TRBD1 (7 bases). CDR1 is SGHTA and CDR2 is FQGTGA in the germline V gene. The ends were cut back, 10 bases at V and 2 bases at J, with 28 bases in the middle. The CDR3 consists of 18 residues. DNA of the CDR3: TGTGCCACCTACCTTTGGAGGGGGCAAAACCGCCCCACAGATACGCAGTATTTT. It translates to CATYLWRGQNRPTDTQYF.

The CDR3 loop is CSVLGQGAVNTGELFF. The CDR3 region has the DNA TGCAGCGTTCTTGGACAGGGCGCCGTTAACACCGGGGAGCTGTTTTTT. The genes are TRBV29-1 and TRBJ2-2; TRBD1 matches at 8 bases. J gave up 2 bases and V 5 bases, and 10 bases lay outside the gene matches. Germline V gene lookup returns CDR1 SQVTM and CDR2 ANQGSEA. This CDR3 has 16 amino acids.

The chain has TRBV9 and TRBJ1-2; perhaps TRBD1 as D (6 bases). Germline CDR1 is SGDLS and CDR2 is YYNGEE. The CDR3 totals 15 residues. Trimming pared 3 bases from V and 0 bases from J, leaving 12 bases between. CDR3 protein: CASSADRNTNYGYTF. The DNA of the CDR3 is TGTGCCAGCAGCGCCGACAGGAATACTAACTATGGCTACACCTTC.

The DNA of the CDR3 is TGTGCCAGCAGCTTATCCGGTCTAGCGGGAGGGTGGTCCTACGAGCAGTACTTC. As protein: CASSLSGLAGGWSYEQYF. This chain joins TRBV11-2 and TRBJ2-7; TRBD2 aligns across 12 bases. The CDR3 contains 18 residues. The V and J ends lost 2 bases and 1 base, in that order; junction bases with no gene match: 9. Germline-derived CDR1 and CDR2 are SGHAT and FQNNGV.

This rearrangement joins TRBV18 to TRBJ1-1; a possible D gene is TRBD1 (6 bases). Germline V gene data show CDR1 as KGHSH and CDR2 as LQKENI. V lost 1 base to trimming and J lost 4 bases, with 10 bases between them. CDR3 length: 14 residues. CDR3 residues: CASSPLTGLTEAFF. CDR3 nucleotides: TGTGCCAGCTCACCACTTACAGGGCTCACTGAAGCTTTCTTT.

This chain uses TRBV9 with TRBJ2-2; 10 bases fit TRBD2. Germline V gives CDR1 SGDLS, CDR2 YYNGEE. This CDR3 comprises 16 residues. The trim removed 4 bases at V and 5 bases at J, leaving 8 bases unmatched. The CDR3 DNA reads TGTGCCAGCAGCCCTTTAGCGGGAGGAGAGACCGGGGAGCTGTTTTTT. It specifies CASSPLAGGETGELFF.

CDR3 DNA sequence: TGTGCCAGCAGCCCGCGCACTAGCGGGTTAAGTTCCTACAATGAGCAGTTCTTC. Amino acids: CASSPRTSGLSSYNEQFF. The rearrangement joins TRBV11-3 to TRBJ2-1; 9 bases agree with TRBD2. CDR3 length: 18 amino acids. The junction had 12 bases not matched to a gene; V was cut back by 5 bases and J by 1 base. Germline V gene lookup returns CDR1 SGHNT and CDR2 YENEEA.

The chain joins TRBV3-1 (or the pseudogene TRBV3-2) to TRBJ2-4, with TRBD1 identical over 9 bases. The CDR3 runs 16 residues. CDR1 LGHDT and CDR2 YNNKEL come from the germline V gene (reference sequence). The ends lost 3 bases at V and 4 bases at J; junction bases unmatched: 7. CDR3 amino acids: CASSQNFGTGKNIQYF. In nucleotides, the CDR3 is TGTGCCAGCAGCCAGAATTTCGGGACAGGGAAAAACATTCAGTACTTC.

The rearrangement uses TRBV5-4 and TRBJ2-2; D remains unclear. The CDR3 covers 15 residues. Trimming removed 2 bases at V and 4 bases at J, with 12 bases between. Germline loops: CDR1 SGHNT, CDR2 YYREEE (reference sequence). DNA of the CDR3: TGTGCCAGCAGCTTAGACCCGACTTCCACCGGGGAGCTGTTTTTT. Amino acids: CASSLDPTSTGELFF.

The genes are TRBV30 and TRBJ1-1; perhaps TRBD1 as D (6 bases). The V end was cut by 0 bases, the J end by 6 bases, with 17 bases between. Germline V CDR1 and CDR2: GTSNPN, SVGIG (reference sequence). The CDR3 runs to 15 residues. CDR3 DNA: TGTGCCTGGAGTGTGCCTGAACAGGGTCGGGCTGAAGCTTTCTTT. This sequence encodes CAWSVPEQGRAEAFF.

This clone was found once. The rearrangement uses TRBV7-8 and TRBJ2-2; TRBD1 matches 7 bases. This CDR3 comprises 15 residues. V was clipped by 3 bases and J by 3 bases; unmatched bases: 4. CDR1 and CDR2 (germline): SGHVS, FQNEAQ. The CDR3 here is CASSFQGVYTGELFF. CDR3 bases: TGTGCCAGCAGCTTCCAGGGGGTTTACACCGGGGAGCTGTTTTTT. The full variable domain, in which reference TRBV7-8 and TRBJ2-2 provide the parts outside the CDR3, is GAGVSQSPRYKVAKRGQDVALRCDPISGHVSLFWYQQALGQGPEFLTYFQNEAQLDKSGLPSDRFFAERPEGSVSTLKIQRTQQEDSAVYLCASSFQGVYTGELFFGEGSRLTVL.

The chain links TRBV19 to TRBJ1-5, with TRBD1 matching 7 bases. The CDR3 is made up of 14 amino acids. Germline values: CDR1 LNHDA, CDR2 SQIVND (reference sequence). Losses at the gene ends were 4 bases for V and 2 bases for J; bases not matched to a gene: 2. The CDR3 reads CASSTTGGNQPQHF. The CDR3 DNA follows: TGTGCCAGTAGTACCACAGGGGGCAATCAGCCCCAGCATTTT.

V gene TRBV7-9 combines with J gene TRBJ2-5; D gene ambiguous. Deletions cut 4 bases from V and 5 bases from J, with 17 bases between. Germline assignment: CDR1 SEHNR and CDR2 FQNEAQ (reference sequence). This CDR3 has 15 residues. The DNA for the CDR3 is TGTGCCAGCAGCTACTCTGGCGGTGGGTGGGAGACCCAGTACTTC. It is translated as CASSYSGGGWETQYF.

V is TRBV11-3 and J is TRBJ2-1; the match to TRBD2 covers 8 bases. This CDR3 has 17 residues. Germline trimming cut 5 bases from V and 3 bases from J; bases unmatched to any gene: 12. Per the germline V gene, CDR1 is SGHNT and CDR2 is YENEEA. CDR3 DNA sequence: TGTGCCAGCAGCCCCCGAACGAGCGGGGGCATCTACAATGAGCAGTTCTTC. Translating gives CASSPRTSGGIYNEQFF.

The V and J genes are TRBV5-4 and TRBJ1-2; TRBD1 is a possible D gene (6 bases). V lost 4 bases and J lost 0, with 13 bases in between. CDR3 length equals 15 residues. Germline V CDR1 and CDR2: SGHNT, YYREEE (reference sequence). The DNA for the CDR3 is TGTGCCAGCAGCACTGGACAGTTCTCTAACTATGGCTACACCTTC. Its translation is CASSTGQFSNYGYTF.

This chain joins TRBV7-9 and TRBJ2-1, with 10 bases that match TRBD2. The V gene end was trimmed by 5 bases and the J gene end by 10 bases; junction bases not matched to a gene: 8. The CDR3 has 14 residues. CDR1 and CDR2 (germline): SEHNR, FQNEAQ (reference sequence). Here the CDR3 reads CASSHPPGLAEQFF. The DNA of the CDR3 is TGTGCCAGCAGCCACCCTCCGGGACTAGCGGAGCAGTTCTTC.

This chain joins TRBV29-1 and TRBJ1-4; D is unresolved. Germline V gene lookup returns CDR1 SQVTM and CDR2 ANQGSEA. Deletions cut 2 bases from V and 7 bases from J, with 2 bases between. This CDR3 contains 10 residues. The CDR3 reads CSVELEKLFF. DNA for the CDR3: TGCAGCGTTGAACTTGAAAAACTGTTTTTT.

The DNA of the CDR3 is TGTGCCACCAGTGCAGGAATTCGGGAGACCCAGTACTTC. Translation: CATSAGIRETQYF. The chain combines TRBV24-1 with TRBJ2-5; D is ambiguous. The CDR3 sequence is 13 residues long. V was shortened by 5 bases and J by 5 bases, with 11 bases between the two germline ends. CDR1 and CDR2 from the germline V gene are KGHDR and SFDVKD.

This chain joins TRBV28 and TRBJ2-5; maybe TRBD2 (5 bases). CDR3 length: 16 residues. V was cut by 4 bases and J by 5 bases, with 20 bases left in between. CDR1 and CDR2 (germline): MDHEN, SYDVKM. The CDR3 nucleotides read TGTGCCAGCAGTTCCCGGTTGAAGGGCCCGGGGGAGACCCAGTACTTC. Amino acid sequence: CASSSRLKGPGETQYF.

V gene TRBV24-1 combines with J gene TRBJ1-2; D is unresolved. The CDR3 consists of 12 residues. V was trimmed by 9 bases and J by 3 bases, leaving 10 bases between them. Germline-derived CDR1 and CDR2 are KGHDR and SFDVKD. CDR3 in DNA: TGTGCCACCTCCGGGAGGGACTATGGCTACACCTTC. Protein sequence: CATSGRDYGYTF.

This chain connects TRBV5-1 to TRBJ2-7; 8 bases align to TRBD1. Germline lookup yields CDR1 SGHRS and CDR2 YFSETQ. The CDR3 runs 14 residues. V dropped 4 bases and J dropped 0; count of bases not matched to a gene: 3. The CDR3 is CASSPGTGSYEQYF. For the CDR3, the DNA is TGCGCCAGCAGCCCCGGGACAGGCTCCTACGAGCAGTACTTC.

This clone has a handful of counts. J is TRBJ1-6 and V is TRBV13; TRBD1 might be the D (5 bases). Trimming removed 6 bases at V and 7 bases at J, with 13 bases between. The CDR3 spans 14 residues. Germline loops: CDR1 PRHDT, CDR2 FYEKMQ (reference sequence). DNA of the CDR3: TGTGCCAGCAGTTTTGGACAACAAAATTCACCCCTCCACTTT. Its protein is CASSFGQQNSPLHF. Full variable domain (rest looked up from reference TRBV13 and TRBJ1-6): AAGVIQSPRHLIKEKRETATLKCYPIPRHDTVYWYQQGPGQDPQFLISFYEKMQSDKGSIPDRFSAQQFSDYHSELNMSSLELGDSALYFCASSFGQQNSPLHFGNGTRLTVT.